The clone carrying this T cell receptor beta chain turned up a few times. The record originates from a study of T cell changes during pregnancy in multiple sclerosis. Measured with immunoSEQ multiplex PCR; TCRdb has only the in-frame clones, and not every one. The sample has roughly 110,000 clones, roughly 90% seen once. Germline assignment: CDR1 PRHDT and CDR2 FYEKMQ (reference sequence). This CDR3 region has 20 residues. The V gene lost 1 base and the J gene lost 6 bases, with 29 bases spanning the gap. The chain joins TRBV13 to TRBJ2-3; TRBD1 is a possible D gene (7 bases). The sequencing here drew on peripheral blood, taken in the third trimester of pregnancy. This clonotype was sampled from a female donor in good health, enrolled as a control in a pregnancy study. CDR3 DNA sequence: TGTGCCAGCAGCTTAGTGGAGGGGTACAGGGGTATGAGCAGTGGGGATACGCAGTATTTT. This sequence encodes CASSLVEGYRGMSSGDTQYF.